This T cell receptor (beta chain) was identified during a study of early T cells in non-severe SARS-CoV-2 infection. Looking at the study overall: Unpaired chains resulted from sequencing bulk RNA of unsorted whole blood. Study findings and constraints: In VDJdb matching, anti-spike CD8 responses were favored while private and CD4 specificities went missing.

Individual cDNA molecules were tagged with unique molecular identifiers. TCRdb fed the 5' RACE reads into MiXCR, producing one record per CDR3 protein. Here the sample spans just over 95,000 distinct CDR3 sequences, approximately 10% being singletons. The table lists this clonotype with many counts. Its antigen is not identified. Specimen: whole blood. The clonotype originates from an adult who was a healthcare worker with PCR-confirmed SARS-CoV-2 infection or an uninfected control (not recorded which).

The CDR3 reads CASSSQGSTDTQYF. The CDR3 region has the DNA TGCGCCAGCAGCTCCCAGGGTAGCACAGATACGCAGTATTTT. The rearrangement links TRBV5-1 to TRBJ2-3; possibly TRBD1 for D (5 bases). The CDR3 runs to 14 residues. CDR1 and CDR2 (germline): SGHRS, YFSETQ. V was trimmed by 3 bases and J by 0 bases, leaving 8 bases between them.